Listed here are 24 T cell receptor beta chains from one sample, sequenced in a study of CD8 T cells in Susac syndrome. Reverse transcription of about 0.45 to 1 ug RNA was performed with random hexamers. In TCRdb, the immunoSEQ multiplex PCR reads were re-called with MiXCR into one record per CDR3 protein. The table includes 200,000 to 300,000 distinct CDR3 sequences, 90% to 97% detected once. Material: CD4+ T cells from PBMCs. The receptors stem from a human donor with Susac syndrome.

The chain is built from TRBV5-1 and TRBJ2-4; D not certain. Trimming left V 3 bases short and J 5 bases short, with 12 bases between. Germline loops: CDR1 SGHRS, CDR2 YFSETQ. This CDR3 spans 14 amino acids. The CDR3: CASSSDGSENIQYF. The CDR3 nucleotides read TGCGCCAGCAGCTCGGACGGTTCGGAAAACATTCAGTACTTC. The complete variable domain, with remaining parts taken from reference TRBV5-1 and TRBJ2-4, reads KAGVTQTPRYLIKTRGQQVTLSCSPISGHRSVSWYQQTPGQGLQFLFEYFSETQRNKGNFPGRFSGRQFSNSRSEMNVSTLELGDSALYLCASSSDGSENIQYFGAGTRLSVL.

The chain couples TRBV20-1 to TRBJ2-3, with 10 bases lining up with TRBD1. The junction had 9 bases not matched to a gene; V was cut back by 3 bases and J by 9 bases. Germline lookup yields CDR1 DFQATT and CDR2 SNEGSKA (reference sequence). The CDR3 totals 14 residues. The CDR3: CSARWDRGVRTQYF. In nucleotides, the CDR3 is TGCAGTGCTAGGTGGGACAGGGGAGTGAGGACGCAGTATTTT.

CDR3 bases: TGTGCCAGCAGCCCCGGGCCAGGGACGGAAGAAAAACTGTTTTTT. It translates to CASSPGPGTEEKLFF. V is TRBV9 and J is TRBJ1-4; D may be TRBD1 (5 bases). There are 15 residues in the CDR3. Trimming removed 4 bases from V and 8 bases from J, with 18 bases in between. Germline V gene data show CDR1 as SGDLS and CDR2 as YYNGEE. Using reference TRBV9 and TRBJ1-4 for the parts outside the CDR3, the full variable domain is DSGVTQTPKHLITATGQRVTLRCSPRSGDLSVYWYQQSLDQGLQFLIQYYNGEERAKGNILERFSAQQFPDLHSELNLSSLELGDSALYFCASSPGPGTEEKLFFGSGTQLSVL.

CDR3 sequence reads: CSVTMGTTEAFF. The CDR3 region has the DNA TGCAGTGTTACGATGGGTACCACTGAAGCTTTCTTT. The chain employs TRBV20-1 and TRBJ1-1; D gene uncertain. Per germline, CDR1 DFQATT and CDR2 SNEGSKA (reference sequence). The CDR3 totals 12 residues. V was clipped by 7 bases and J by 4 bases, with 13 bases between them.

V and J are TRBV20-1 and TRBJ2-5; perhaps TRBD2 as D (6 bases). Germline V gene data show CDR1 as DFQATT and CDR2 as SNEGSKA (reference sequence). The CDR3 contains 12 residues. Trimming pared 3 bases from V and 5 bases from J, leaving 10 bases between. CDR3 nucleotide sequence: TGCAGTGCTAGGGAGGGGAGGGAGACCCAGTACTTC. This gives the protein CSAREGRETQYF.

The J gene is TRBJ2-1, the V gene TRBV15; 11 bases align to TRBD2. J lost 7 bases, V lost 5 bases, and 13 bases had no gene match. The CDR3 has 17 amino acids. Germline CDR1 reads LNHNV; CDR2 reads YYDKDF (reference sequence). CDR3 coding DNA: TGTGCCACCAGCCCCCGGTCTGGGGTAGCGGGAGGGAATGAGCAGTTCTTC. As protein: CATSPRSGVAGGNEQFF.

The CDR3 nucleotides read TGCAGCGTGGAGGGACAGAACTATGGCTACACCTTC. Protein: CSVEGQNYGYTF. V gene TRBV29-1 combines with J gene TRBJ1-2, with TRBD1 identical over 7 bases. This CDR3 region has 12 residues. The junction had 3 bases not matched to a gene; V was cut back by 6 bases and J by 2 bases. Germline CDR1 SQVTM, CDR2 ANQGSEA.

The chain has TRBV15 and TRBJ1-2, with 9 bases fitting TRBD1. J lost 8 bases, V lost 0 bases, and 7 bases had no gene match. The CDR3 runs 15 residues. CDR1 is LNHNV, CDR2 YYDKDF, per germline (reference sequence). CDR3 residues: CATSREGFTGGGYTF. The DNA of the CDR3 is TGTGCCACCAGCAGAGAAGGTTTTACAGGGGGCGGCTACACCTTC.

The chain carries TRBV20-1 and TRBJ1-2, with 12 bases fitting TRBD1. The CDR3 is 13 amino acids. Germline loops: CDR1 DFQATT, CDR2 SNEGSKA (reference sequence). Trimming removed 6 bases from V and 8 bases from J; junction bases left unmatched: 7. The DNA of the CDR3 is TGCAGTGCAGAGAGGGACAGGGGGCGCGGCTACACCTTC. It encodes CSAERDRGRGYTF.

The chain links TRBV20-1 to TRBJ2-5; D is unresolved. The CDR3 length is 13 residues. V lost 1 base, J lost 2 bases, and 8 bases lay in between. Per the germline V gene, CDR1 is DFQATT and CDR2 is SNEGSKA (reference sequence). The CDR3 DNA reads as TGCAGTGCTAGAGCTAACAAACAAGAGACCCAGTACTTC. Amino acids: CSARANKQETQYF.

The V gene is TRBV11-3, the J gene TRBJ2-7, with 8 nucleotides matching TRBD1. The junction had 7 bases not matched to a gene; V was cut back by 5 bases and J by 4 bases. The V gene's germline CDR1 is SGHNT and CDR2 YENEEA. The CDR3 loop spans 14 amino acids. CDR3 protein: CASSPNRGWYEQYF. CDR3 in DNA: TGTGCCAGCAGCCCGAACAGGGGGTGGTACGAGCAGTACTTC.

The chain links TRBV2 to TRBJ1-1, with D uncertain. CDR1 is SNHLY, CDR2 FYNNEI, per germline. V dropped 6 bases and J dropped 1 base, with 12 bases sitting between them. There are 14 residues in the CDR3. In DNA form, the CDR3 reads TGTGCCAGCAGCGATTTACAGCGGAACACTGAAGCTTTCTTT. The encoded protein is CASSDLQRNTEAFF.

The chain joins TRBV9 to TRBJ1-2, with 8 bases fitting TRBD1. The J segment lost 3 bases and the V segment lost 6 bases, leaving 19 bases of the junction unmatched. The CDR3 spans 18 residues. Germline assignment: CDR1 SGDLS and CDR2 YYNGEE. The CDR3 reads CASTRGAGGSVWDYGYTF. CDR3 nucleotides: TGTGCCAGCACCCGAGGGGCAGGGGGCTCCGTTTGGGACTATGGCTACACCTTC.

This clonotype was seen a single time. V and J are TRBV6-5 and TRBJ2-5, with 10 positions matching TRBD2. The CDR3 is 17 amino acids. The germline gives CDR1 MNHEY, CDR2 SVGAGI. Unmatched junction bases numbered 9, after V lost 0 bases and J lost 5 bases. In DNA form, the CDR3 reads TGTGCCAGCAGTTACTCGGGGCTAGCGGGAGTGCAGGAGACCCAGTACTTC. The encoded protein is CASSYSGLAGVQETQYF.

The chain links TRBV5-1 to TRBJ2-3; 11 bases map to TRBD2. The CDR3 contains 17 residues. Unmatched junction bases numbered 5, after V lost 2 bases and J lost 0 bases. Per germline, CDR1 SGHRS and CDR2 YFSETQ. CDR3 nucleotide sequence: TGCGCCAGCAGCTTAAGACTAGCGGGAATAAGCACAGATACGCAGTATTTT. Its protein is CASSLRLAGISTDTQYF.

This clonotype was recorded once. The rearrangement links TRBV7-3 to TRBJ1-2; no definite D call. Germline V gene sequence: CDR1 SGHTA, CDR2 FQGTGA. The V gene lost 2 bases and the J gene lost 2 bases, with 9 bases spanning the gap. The CDR3 runs 14 residues. Here the CDR3 DNA reads TGTGCCAGCAGCTTACCCGGCAGGAACTATGGCTACACCTTC. Translation: CASSLPGRNYGYTF.

V is TRBV4-1 and J is TRBJ1-5; TRBD1 matches 7 bases. There are 15 residues in the CDR3. Germline CDR1 reads MGHRA; CDR2 reads YSYEKL. With V trimmed by 0 bases and J by 2 bases, 1 base remained unmatched. CDR3 DNA: TGCGCCAGCAGCCAAGATGACAGGGGCAATCAGCCCCAGCATTTT. Its protein is CASSQDDRGNQPQHF.

V gene TRBV20-1 combines with J gene TRBJ2-7, with a weak D call TRBD2 (6 bases). Germline CDR1 reads DFQATT; CDR2 reads SNEGSKA (reference sequence). The CDR3 is 11 amino acids. The V gene lost 1 base and the J gene lost 9 bases, with 10 bases spanning the gap. CDR3 in amino acids: CSARGGTPQYF. CDR3 bases: TGCAGTGCTAGAGGCGGGACTCCGCAGTACTTC.

The rearrangement links TRBV30 to TRBJ2-2, with D unresolved. CDR1 GTSNPN and CDR2 SVGIG come from the germline V gene (reference sequence). V lost 1 base and J lost 1, with 7 bases in between. The CDR3 is 14 residues long. CDR3 DNA sequence: TGTGCCTGGAGTGGGACGGGGAACACCGGGGAGCTGTTTTTT. Protein: CAWSGTGNTGELFF. Complete variable domain (other parts from reference TRBV30 and TRBJ2-2): SQTIHQWPATLVQPVGSPLSLECTVEGTSNPNLYWYRQAAGRGLQLLFYSVGIGQISSEVPQNLSASRPQDRQFILSSKKLLLSDSGFYLCAWSGTGNTGELFFGEGSRLTVL.

This chain links TRBV5-6 with TRBJ2-5; no definite D call. The J call is uncertain, as TRBJ2-7 better fits the DNA end. The CDR3 length is 14 residues. CDR1 is SGHDT, CDR2 YYEEEE, per germline. CDR3 loop: CASSLLSQIGEQYF. The CDR3 DNA is TGTGCCAGCAGTCTCCTCTCTCAGATCGGCGAGCAGTACTTC.

In its sample, this clonotype was seen once. This CDR3 is CSVTPRGDEQFF. CDR3 sequence (DNA): TGCAGCGTGACCCCCCGGGGAGACGAGCAGTTCTTC. The chain carries TRBV29-1 and TRBJ2-1; D is perhaps TRBD2 (5 bases). The length of the CDR3 is 12 residues. Per germline, CDR1 SQVTM and CDR2 ANQGSEA. Trimming cost V 6 bases and J 10 bases, with 16 bases left between them.

V usage is TRBV12-3 or TRBV12-4 and J usage is TRBJ1-3; D not resolved. The CDR3 covers 15 residues. V gave up 8 bases and J gave up 0 bases, with 14 bases separating them. The CDR3 nucleotides are TGTGCCAGCTGGTCGGAGGTATACTCTGGAAACACCATATATTTT. Its protein is CASWSEVYSGNTIYF.

The V call is TRBV2, the J call TRBJ2-2; D is undetermined. Trimming removed 8 bases from V and 0 bases from J, with 10 bases in between. The germline gives CDR1 SNHLY, CDR2 FYNNEI. The CDR3 is 14 amino acids. CDR3: CASDLDANTGELFF. For the CDR3, the DNA is TGTGCCAGCGACCTCGACGCGAACACCGGGGAGCTGTTTTTT.

The chain carries TRBV29-1 and TRBJ2-1; 7 bases agree with TRBD2. Per germline, CDR1 SQVTM and CDR2 ANQGSEA. There are 12 residues in the CDR3. V gave up 3 bases and J gave up 8 bases; unmatched junction bases: 4. The CDR3 DNA follows: TGCAGCGTTGAGGGGGGGGTGGATGAGCAGTTCTTC. This codes for CSVEGGVDEQFF.